A selection of T cell receptor beta chains follows, all from one sample in a study of blood T cell repertoires in COVID-19. The assay was immunoSEQ multiplex PCR, and TCRdb's table has in-frame clones only and misses some. The profile covers roughly 400,000 clones, with 70% to 90% appearing a single time and approximately 1.3% taken by the ten largest. Sequences were obtained from PBMCs or T cells enriched from blood (not recorded which). The receptors derive from a woman under 30 who had been exposed to COVID-19. The CDR3 runs from the conserved cysteine through the conserved F or W. The D gene is left open where the match is weak.

>TRBV19|TRBJ2-7|-
CASSIDHQGLNEQYF
>TRBV4-3|TRBJ2-7|TRBD2
CASSQETSGGTYEQYF
>TRBV3-1/TRBV3-2|TRBJ2-1|TRBD2
CASSPRTSGYNEQFF
>TRBV2|TRBJ1-5|TRBD1
CASRVQGVQPQHF
>TRBV3-1/TRBV3-2|TRBJ1-2|TRBD1
CASSQVPQGDYGYTF
>TRBV3-1/TRBV3-2|TRBJ2-7|-
CASSQSHTGIYEQYF
>TRBV28|TRBJ1-1|TRBD1
CASSVWTGSMNTEAFF
>TRBV27|TRBJ2-7|TRBD2
CASSLFHRLAGEGEQYF
>TRBV28|TRBJ1-4|TRBD1
CASTRGQANEKLFF
>TRBV6-5|TRBJ1-2|TRBD1
CASRGQGVGGYTF
>TRBV10-3|TRBJ2-5|-
CAISEGGSRETQYF
>TRBV3-1/TRBV3-2|TRBJ2-7|TRBD1
CASSQALGTGYEQYF
>TRBV10-3|TRBJ1-6|-
CAIRQQLSSYNSPLHF
>TRBV6-5|TRBJ1-2|-
CASRIDRNYGYTF